This TCR beta chain was sequenced for a study of OX40 agonist ivuxolimab in advanced cancers. The CDR3 is made up of 14 amino acids. Trimming shortened V by 4 bases and J by 1 base, and 11 bases separated the two germline ends. Germline-derived CDR1 and CDR2 are SGDLS and YYNGEE. Method: immunoSEQ multiplex PCR; TCRdb's copy keeps in-frame clones and lacks some. Found here are more than 35,000 clones, around 84% of them singletons; the top ten hold 15%. The chain recombines TRBV9 with TRBJ1-1; D gene ambiguous. The source was CD4+ or CD8+ T cells sorted from blood, collected in a trial of the OX40 agonist ivuxolimab. This TCR was recovered from an adult with an advanced solid tumor such as melanoma, head and neck, liver or kidney cancer. In DNA, the CDR3 is TGTGCCAGCAGCTACGCCGAGAGGAACACTGAAGCTTTCTTT. It is translated as CASSYAERNTEAFF.